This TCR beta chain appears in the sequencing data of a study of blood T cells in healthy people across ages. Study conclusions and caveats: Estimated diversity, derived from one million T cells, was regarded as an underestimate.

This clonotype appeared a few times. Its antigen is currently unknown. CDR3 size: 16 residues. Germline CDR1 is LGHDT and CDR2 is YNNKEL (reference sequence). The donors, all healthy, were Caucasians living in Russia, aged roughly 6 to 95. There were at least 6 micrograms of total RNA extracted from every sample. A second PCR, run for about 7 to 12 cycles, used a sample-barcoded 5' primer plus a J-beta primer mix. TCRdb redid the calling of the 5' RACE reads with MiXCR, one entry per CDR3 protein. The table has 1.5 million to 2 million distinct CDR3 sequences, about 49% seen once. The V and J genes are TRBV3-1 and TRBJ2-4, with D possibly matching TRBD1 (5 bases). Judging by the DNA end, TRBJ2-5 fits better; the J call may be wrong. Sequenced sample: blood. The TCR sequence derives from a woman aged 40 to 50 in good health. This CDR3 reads CASSQDRAGPRETQYF. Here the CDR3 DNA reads TGTGCCAGCAGCCAAGATAGGGCAGGGCCTCGGGAGACCCAGTACTTC.